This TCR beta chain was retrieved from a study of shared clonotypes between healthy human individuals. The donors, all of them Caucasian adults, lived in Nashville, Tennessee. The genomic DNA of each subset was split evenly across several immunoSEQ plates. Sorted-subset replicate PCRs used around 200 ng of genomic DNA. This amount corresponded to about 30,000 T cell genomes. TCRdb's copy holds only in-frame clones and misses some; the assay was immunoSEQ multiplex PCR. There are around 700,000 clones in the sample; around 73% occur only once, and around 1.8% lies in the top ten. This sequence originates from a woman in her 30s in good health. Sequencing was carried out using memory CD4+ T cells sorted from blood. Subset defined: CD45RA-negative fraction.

The CDR3 DNA is TGTGCCAGCAGTTTAGTGGTCCCCGGCCCCGCGAACACTGAAGCTTTCTTT. Its translation is CASSLVVPGPANTEAFF. V gene TRBV27 combines with J gene TRBJ1-1; D gene ambiguous. V was trimmed by 2 bases and J by 1 base, leaving 17 bases between them. Germline loops: CDR1 MNHEY, CDR2 SMNVEV (reference sequence). The CDR3 totals 17 residues.